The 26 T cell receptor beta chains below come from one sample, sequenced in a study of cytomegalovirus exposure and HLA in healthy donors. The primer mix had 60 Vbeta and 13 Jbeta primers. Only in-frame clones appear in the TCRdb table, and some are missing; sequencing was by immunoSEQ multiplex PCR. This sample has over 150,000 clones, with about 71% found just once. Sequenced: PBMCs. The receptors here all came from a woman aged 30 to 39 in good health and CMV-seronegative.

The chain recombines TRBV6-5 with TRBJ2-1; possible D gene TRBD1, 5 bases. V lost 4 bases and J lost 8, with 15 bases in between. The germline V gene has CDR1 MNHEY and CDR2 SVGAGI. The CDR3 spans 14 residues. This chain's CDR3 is CASSSQSRADEQFF. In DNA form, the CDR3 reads TGTGCCAGCAGTTCTCAGTCCAGGGCAGATGAGCAGTTCTTC.

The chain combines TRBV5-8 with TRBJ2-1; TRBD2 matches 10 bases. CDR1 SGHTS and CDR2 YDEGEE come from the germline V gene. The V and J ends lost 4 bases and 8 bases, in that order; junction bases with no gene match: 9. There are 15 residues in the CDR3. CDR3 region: CASSPSGRALDEQFF. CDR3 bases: TGTGCCAGCAGCCCAAGCGGGAGGGCTTTAGATGAGCAGTTCTTC.

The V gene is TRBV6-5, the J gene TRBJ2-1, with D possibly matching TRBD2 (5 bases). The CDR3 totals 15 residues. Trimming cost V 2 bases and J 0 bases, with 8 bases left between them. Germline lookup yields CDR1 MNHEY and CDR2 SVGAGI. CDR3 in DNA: TGTGCCAGCAGTTACGGTGCGGGCTCCTACAATGAGCAGTTCTTC. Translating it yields CASSYGAGSYNEQFF.

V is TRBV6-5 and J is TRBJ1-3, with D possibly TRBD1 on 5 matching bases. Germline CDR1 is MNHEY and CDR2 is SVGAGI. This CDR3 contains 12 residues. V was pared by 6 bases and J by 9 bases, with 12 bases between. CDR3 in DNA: TGTGCCAGCAGCTCAGGGATTTCCACCATATATTTT. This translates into CASSSGISTIYF.

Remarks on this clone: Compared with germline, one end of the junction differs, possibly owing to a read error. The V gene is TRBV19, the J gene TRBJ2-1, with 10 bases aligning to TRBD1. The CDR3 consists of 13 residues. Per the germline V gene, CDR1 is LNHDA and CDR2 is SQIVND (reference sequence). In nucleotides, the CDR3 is TGTGTCAGTAGTATGGGGACAGGGGATGAGCAGTTCTTC. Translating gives CVSSMGTGDEQFF.

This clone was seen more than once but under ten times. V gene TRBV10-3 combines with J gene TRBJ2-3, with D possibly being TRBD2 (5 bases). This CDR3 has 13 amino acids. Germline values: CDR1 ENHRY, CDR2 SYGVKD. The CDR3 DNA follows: TGTGCATCCGGACGGGAAAGCACAGATACGCAGTATTTT. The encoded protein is CASGRESTDTQYF.

The CDR3 DNA reads as TGCGCCAGCAGCCTCGGACTAGTCGAGGACGGGGAGCTGTTTTTT. This gives the protein CASSLGLVEDGELFF. This chain links TRBV5-1 with TRBJ2-2; TRBD2 matches at 7 bases. The ends lost 4 bases at V and 7 bases at J; junction bases unmatched: 10. There are 15 residues in the CDR3. The V gene's germline CDR1 is SGHRS and CDR2 YFSETQ.

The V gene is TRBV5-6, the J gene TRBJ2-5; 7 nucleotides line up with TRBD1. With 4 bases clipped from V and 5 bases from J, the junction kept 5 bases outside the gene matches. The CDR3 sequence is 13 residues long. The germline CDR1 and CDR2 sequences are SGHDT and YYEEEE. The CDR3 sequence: CASSLDRPETQYF. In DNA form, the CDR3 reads TGTGCCAGCAGCCTGGACAGGCCGGAGACCCAGTACTTC.

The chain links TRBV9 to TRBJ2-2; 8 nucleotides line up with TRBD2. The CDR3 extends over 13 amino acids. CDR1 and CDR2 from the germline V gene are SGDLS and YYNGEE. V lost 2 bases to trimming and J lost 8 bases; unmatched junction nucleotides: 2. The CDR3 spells CASSVSGRGELFF. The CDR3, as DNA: TGTGCCAGCAGCGTCAGCGGGAGAGGGGAGCTGTTTTTT.

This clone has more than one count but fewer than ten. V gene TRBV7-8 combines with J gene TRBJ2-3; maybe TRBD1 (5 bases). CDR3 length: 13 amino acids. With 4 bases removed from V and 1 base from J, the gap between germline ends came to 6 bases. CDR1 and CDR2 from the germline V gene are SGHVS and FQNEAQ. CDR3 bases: TGTGCCAGCAGCTCGACAGGCACAGATACGCAGTATTTT. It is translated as CASSSTGTDTQYF.

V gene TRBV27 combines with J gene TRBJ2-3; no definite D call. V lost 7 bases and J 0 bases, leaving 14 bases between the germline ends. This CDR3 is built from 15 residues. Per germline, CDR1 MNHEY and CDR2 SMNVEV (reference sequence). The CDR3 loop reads CASTPQMSSTDTQYF. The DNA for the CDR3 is TGTGCCAGCACCCCCCAGATGTCTAGCACAGATACGCAGTATTTT.

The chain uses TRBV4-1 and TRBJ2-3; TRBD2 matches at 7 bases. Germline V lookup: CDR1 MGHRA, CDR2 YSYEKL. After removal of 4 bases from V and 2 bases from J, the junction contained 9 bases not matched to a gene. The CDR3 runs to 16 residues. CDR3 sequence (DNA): TGCGCCAGCAGCCTTTGGGGAGGGAGGTACACAGATACGCAGTATTTT. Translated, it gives CASSLWGGRYTDTQYF.

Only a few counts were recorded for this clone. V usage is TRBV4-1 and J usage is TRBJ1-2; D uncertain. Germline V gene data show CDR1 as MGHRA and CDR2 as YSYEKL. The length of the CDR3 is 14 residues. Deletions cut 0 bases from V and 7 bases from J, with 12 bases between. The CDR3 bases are TGCGCCAGCAGCCAAGAGGGAGACCTGGGTGGCTACACCTTC. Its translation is CASSQEGDLGGYTF.

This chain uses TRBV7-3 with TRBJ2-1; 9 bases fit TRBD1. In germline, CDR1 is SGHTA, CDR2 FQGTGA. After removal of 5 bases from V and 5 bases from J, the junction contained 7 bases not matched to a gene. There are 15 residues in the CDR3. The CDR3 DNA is TGTGCCAGCAGCCGCGGGACAGGGCTCGACAATGAGCAGTTCTTC. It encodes CASSRGTGLDNEQFF.

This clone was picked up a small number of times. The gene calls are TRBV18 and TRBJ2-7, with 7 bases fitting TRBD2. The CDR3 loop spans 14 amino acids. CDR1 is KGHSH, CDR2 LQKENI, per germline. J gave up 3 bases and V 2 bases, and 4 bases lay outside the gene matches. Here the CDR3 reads CASSPGASGYEQYF. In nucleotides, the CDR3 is TGTGCCAGCTCACCAGGTGCTAGCGGCTACGAGCAGTACTTC.

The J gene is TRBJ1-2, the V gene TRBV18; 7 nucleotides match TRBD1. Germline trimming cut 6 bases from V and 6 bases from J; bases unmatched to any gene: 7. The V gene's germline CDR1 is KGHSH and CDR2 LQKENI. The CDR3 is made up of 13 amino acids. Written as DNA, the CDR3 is TGTGCCAGCTCCGGACAGGAAGGCGATGGCTACACCTTC. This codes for CASSGQEGDGYTF.

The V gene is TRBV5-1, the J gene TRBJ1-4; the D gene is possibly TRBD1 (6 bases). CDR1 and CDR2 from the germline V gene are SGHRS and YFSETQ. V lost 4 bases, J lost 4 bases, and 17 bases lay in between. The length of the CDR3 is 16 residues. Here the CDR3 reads CASSRRESGVNEKLFF. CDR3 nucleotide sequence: TGCGCCAGCAGCCGAAGAGAGTCAGGGGTTAATGAAAAACTGTTTTTT. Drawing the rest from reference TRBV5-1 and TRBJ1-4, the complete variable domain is KAGVTQTPRYLIKTRGQQVTLSCSPISGHRSVSWYQQTPGQGLQFLFEYFSETQRNKGNFPGRFSGRQFSNSRSEMNVSTLELGDSALYLCASSRRESGVNEKLFFGSGTQLSVL.

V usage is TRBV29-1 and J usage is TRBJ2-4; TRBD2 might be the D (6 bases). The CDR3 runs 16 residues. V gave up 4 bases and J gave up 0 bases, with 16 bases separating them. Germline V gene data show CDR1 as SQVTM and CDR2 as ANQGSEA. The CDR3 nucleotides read TGCAGCGTTGGGGTGGCGGGGTCCATAGCCAAAAACATTCAGTACTTC. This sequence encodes CSVGVAGSIAKNIQYF.

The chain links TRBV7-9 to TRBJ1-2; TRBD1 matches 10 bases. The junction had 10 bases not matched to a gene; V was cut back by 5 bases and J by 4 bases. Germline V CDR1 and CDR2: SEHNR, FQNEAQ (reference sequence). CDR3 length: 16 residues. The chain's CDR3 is CASSVRQGAFGYGYTF. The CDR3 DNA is TGTGCCAGCAGCGTCCGACAGGGGGCGTTTGGCTATGGCTACACCTTC.

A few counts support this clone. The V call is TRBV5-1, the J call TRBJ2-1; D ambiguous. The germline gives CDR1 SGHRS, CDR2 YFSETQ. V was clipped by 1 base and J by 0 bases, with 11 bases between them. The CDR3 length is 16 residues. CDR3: CASSLSGSSSYNEQFF. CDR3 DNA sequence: TGCGCCAGCAGCTTGAGTGGCTCCAGCTCCTACAATGAGCAGTTCTTC.

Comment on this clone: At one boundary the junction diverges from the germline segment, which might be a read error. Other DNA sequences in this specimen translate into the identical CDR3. The CDR3 bases are TGTGCTAGCAGCTTTCTAGCGGCTGGAAACACCATATATTTT. Translated, it gives CASSFLAAGNTIYF. The gene calls are TRBV11-2 and TRBJ1-3; no reliable D call. This CDR3 contains 14 residues. Per germline, CDR1 SGHAT and CDR2 FQNNGV.

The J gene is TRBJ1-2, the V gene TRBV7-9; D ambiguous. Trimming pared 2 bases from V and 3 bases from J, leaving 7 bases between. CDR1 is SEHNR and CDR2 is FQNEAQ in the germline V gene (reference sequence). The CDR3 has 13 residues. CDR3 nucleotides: TGTGCCAGCAGCTTATGGAGAGACTATGGCTACACCTTC. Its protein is CASSLWRDYGYTF.

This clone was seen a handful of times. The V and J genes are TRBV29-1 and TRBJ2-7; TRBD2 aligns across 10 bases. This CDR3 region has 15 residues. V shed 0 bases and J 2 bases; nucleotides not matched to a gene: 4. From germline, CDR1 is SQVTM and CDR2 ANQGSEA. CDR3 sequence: CSVEDSAGGTYEQYF. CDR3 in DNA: TGCAGCGTTGAAGATTCAGCGGGAGGGACCTACGAGCAGTACTTC.

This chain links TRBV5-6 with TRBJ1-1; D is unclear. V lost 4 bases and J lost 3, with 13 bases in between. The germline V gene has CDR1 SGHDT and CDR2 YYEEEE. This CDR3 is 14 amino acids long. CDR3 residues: CASSATLRDTEAFF. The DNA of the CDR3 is TGTGCCAGCAGCGCGACCCTCCGGGACACTGAAGCTTTCTTT. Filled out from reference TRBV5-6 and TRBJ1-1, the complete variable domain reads DAGVTQSPTHLIKTRGQQVTLRCSPKSGHDTVSWYQQALGQGPQFIFQYYEEEERQRGNFPDRFSGHQFPNYSSELNVNALLLGDSALYLCASSATLRDTEAFFGQGTRLTVV.

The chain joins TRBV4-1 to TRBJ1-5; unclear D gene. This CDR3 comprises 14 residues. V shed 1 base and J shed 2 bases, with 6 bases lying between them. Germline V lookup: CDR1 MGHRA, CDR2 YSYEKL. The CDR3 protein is CASSQAQGNQPQHF. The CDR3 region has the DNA TGCGCCAGCAGCCAAGCGCAGGGCAATCAGCCCCAGCATTTT.

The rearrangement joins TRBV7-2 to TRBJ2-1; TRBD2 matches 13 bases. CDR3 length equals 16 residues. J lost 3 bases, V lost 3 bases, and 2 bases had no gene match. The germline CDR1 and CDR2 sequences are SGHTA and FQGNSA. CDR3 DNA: TGTGCCAGCAGCTTCGGGACTAGCGGGAACTACAATGAGCAGTTCTTC. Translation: CASSFGTSGNYNEQFF.